These T cell receptor beta chains were read from a single sample in a study of blood T cell repertoires in COVID-19. Here immunoSEQ multiplex PCR was the method, and the copy in TCRdb shows in-frame clones only, minus some. The table records about 130,000 clones, approximately 83% of them present only once. The sample taken for sequencing was peripheral blood. These receptors were obtained from a man between 40 and 49 years old with active or convalescent COVID-19. The CDR3 runs from the conserved cysteine through the conserved F or W. The order of the fields is CDR3 protein, CDR3 DNA, V gene, J gene, D gene, clone size. The D gene is left open where the match is weak. Only part of the rows carry a size: once, few, many, or a class if the clone is expanded.

CASSSGTAEGYTF	TGTGCCAGCAGCTCTGGGACAGCAGAAGGCTACACCTTC	TRBV7-8	TRBJ1-2	TRBD1	many
CSVEGTPGGWNGYTF	TGCAGCGTTGAAGGGACCCCAGGGGGATGGAATGGCTACACCTTC	TRBV29-1	TRBJ1-2	TRBD1	-
CSASDGGPNTEAFF	TGCAGTGCTAGTGACGGGGGACCCAACACTGAAGCTTTCTTT	TRBV20-1	TRBJ1-1	-	-
CASNPRGTGKDKNIQYF	TGTGCCAGCAATCCGAGGGGGACAGGGAAAGACAAAAACATTCAGTACTTC	TRBV2	TRBJ2-4	TRBD1	-
CASSDSLGLSYEQYF	TGTGCCAGCAGTGACTCCTTGGGGCTATCCTACGAGCAGTACTTC	TRBV25-1	TRBJ2-7	-	-
CASVHSGANVLTF	TGTGCCAGCGTACACTCTGGGGCCAACGTCCTGACTTTC	TRBV6-5	TRBJ2-6	-	-
CASSLHRGVEAFF	TGTGCCAGCAGCTTACACCGGGGTGTCGAAGCTTTCTTT	TRBV14	TRBJ1-1	-	-
CASSQDTRGTGYLYEQYF	TGTGCCAGCAGCCAAGATACCAGGGGGACAGGGTATCTGTACGAGCAGTACTTC	TRBV4-2	TRBJ2-7	TRBD1	-
CASSRKPPGQGSNSPLHF	TGTGCCAGCAGCCGAAAGCCCCCGGGACAGGGGAGCAATTCACCCCTCCACTTT	TRBV3-1/TRBV3-2	TRBJ1-6	TRBD1	-
CSVARVDPYEQYF	TGCAGCGTTGCCAGGGTAGATCCCTACGAGCAGTACTTC	TRBV29-1	TRBJ2-7	-	-